Here is one T cell receptor (beta chain) with its context. A second PCR, run for about 6 to 12 cycles, used a sample-barcoded 5' primer plus a J-beta primer mix. In TCRdb, the 5' RACE reads were re-called with MiXCR into one record per CDR3 protein. The repertoire consists of about 1,500,000 distinct CDR3 sequences, with approximately 42% occurring once and the leading ten covering approximately 7.9%. Every sample gave at least 6 micrograms of total RNA when it was extracted. V lost 0 bases, J lost 4 bases, and 12 bases lay in between. Germline-derived CDR1 and CDR2 are DFQATT and SNEGSKA (reference sequence). This CDR3 region has 14 residues. The data stem from a study of blood T cells in healthy people across ages.

Sample: blood. The chain employs TRBV20-1 and TRBJ1-2, with D perhaps matching TRBD1 (6 bases). This TCR derives from a woman aged 18-35 years in good health. CDR3: CSARDGGRGYGYTF. CDR3 coding DNA: TGCAGTGCTAGAGATGGGGGCAGGGGCTATGGCTACACCTTC.